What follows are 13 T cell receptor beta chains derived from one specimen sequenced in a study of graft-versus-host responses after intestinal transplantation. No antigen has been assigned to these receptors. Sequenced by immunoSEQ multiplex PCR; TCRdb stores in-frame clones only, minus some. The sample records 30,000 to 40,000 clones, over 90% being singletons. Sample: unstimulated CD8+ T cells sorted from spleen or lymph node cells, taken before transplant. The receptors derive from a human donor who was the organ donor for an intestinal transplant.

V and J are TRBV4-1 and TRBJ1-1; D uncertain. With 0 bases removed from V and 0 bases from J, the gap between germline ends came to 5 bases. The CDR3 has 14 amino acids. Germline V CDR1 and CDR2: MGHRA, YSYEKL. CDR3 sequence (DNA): TGCGCCAGCAGCCAAGAGGACTTGAACACTGAAGCTTTCTTT. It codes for CASSQEDLNTEAFF.

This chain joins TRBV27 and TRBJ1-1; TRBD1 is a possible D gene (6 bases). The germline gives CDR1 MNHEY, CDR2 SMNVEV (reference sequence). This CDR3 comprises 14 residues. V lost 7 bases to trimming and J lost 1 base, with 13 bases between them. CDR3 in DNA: TGTGCCAGCATAGGGATACAGGGGAACACTGAAGCTTTCTTT. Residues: CASIGIQGNTEAFF.

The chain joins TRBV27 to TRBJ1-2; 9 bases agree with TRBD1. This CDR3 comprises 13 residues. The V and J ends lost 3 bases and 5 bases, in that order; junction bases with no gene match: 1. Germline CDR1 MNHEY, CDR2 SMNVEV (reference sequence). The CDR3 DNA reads TGTGCCAGCAGTTTCGGACAGGGGTATGGCTACACCTTC. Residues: CASSFGQGYGYTF.

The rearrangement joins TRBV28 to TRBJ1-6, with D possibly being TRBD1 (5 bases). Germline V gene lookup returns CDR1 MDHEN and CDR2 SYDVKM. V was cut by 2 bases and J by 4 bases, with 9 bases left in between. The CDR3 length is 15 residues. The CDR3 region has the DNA TGTGCCAGCAGTTTACCCCAGGGATATAATTCACCCCTCCACTTT. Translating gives CASSLPQGYNSPLHF.

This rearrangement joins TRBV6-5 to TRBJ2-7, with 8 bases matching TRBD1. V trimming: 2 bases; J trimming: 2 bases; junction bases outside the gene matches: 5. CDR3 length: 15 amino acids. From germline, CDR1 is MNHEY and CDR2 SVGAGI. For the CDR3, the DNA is TGTGCCAGCAGTTACCAGACAGGGGACACCTACGAGCAGTACTTC. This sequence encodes CASSYQTGDTYEQYF.

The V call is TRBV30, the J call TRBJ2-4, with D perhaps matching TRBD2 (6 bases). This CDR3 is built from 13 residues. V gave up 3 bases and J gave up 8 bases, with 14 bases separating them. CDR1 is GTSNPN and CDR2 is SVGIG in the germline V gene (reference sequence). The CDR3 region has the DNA TGTGCCTGGAGCGCGGGGCAGGGAGACATTCAGTACTTC. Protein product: CAWSAGQGDIQYF.

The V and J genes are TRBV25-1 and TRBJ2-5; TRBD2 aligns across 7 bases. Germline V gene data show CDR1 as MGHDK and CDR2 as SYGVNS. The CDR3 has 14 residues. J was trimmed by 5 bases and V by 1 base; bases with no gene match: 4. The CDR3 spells CASSEWGGVETQYF. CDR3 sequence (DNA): TGTGCCAGCAGTGAATGGGGGGGGGTGGAGACCCAGTACTTC.

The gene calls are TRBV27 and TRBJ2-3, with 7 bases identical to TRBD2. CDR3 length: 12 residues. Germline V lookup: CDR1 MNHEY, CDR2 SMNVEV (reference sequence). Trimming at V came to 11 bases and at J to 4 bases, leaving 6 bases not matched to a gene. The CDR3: CAVMGGADTQYF. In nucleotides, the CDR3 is TGTGCCGTAATGGGGGGGGCAGATACGCAGTATTTT.

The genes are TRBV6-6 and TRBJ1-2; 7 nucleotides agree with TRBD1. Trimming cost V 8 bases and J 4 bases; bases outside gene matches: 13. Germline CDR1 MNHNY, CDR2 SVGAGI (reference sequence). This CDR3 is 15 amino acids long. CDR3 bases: TGTGCCAGCCCACCTCCCCGGGGACAGCGCTATGGCTACACCTTC. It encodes CASPPPRGQRYGYTF.

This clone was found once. CDR3 coding DNA: TGTGCCAGCAGCCACCTTCGACTAGCCGGTGACAATGAGCAGTTCTTC. Its protein product is CASSHLRLAGDNEQFF. The chain is built from TRBV11-2 and TRBJ2-1; 7 bases align to TRBD2. The V gene end was trimmed by 5 bases and the J gene end by 5 bases; junction bases not matched to a gene: 12. CDR1 SGHAT and CDR2 FQNNGV come from the germline V gene. The CDR3 contains 16 residues.

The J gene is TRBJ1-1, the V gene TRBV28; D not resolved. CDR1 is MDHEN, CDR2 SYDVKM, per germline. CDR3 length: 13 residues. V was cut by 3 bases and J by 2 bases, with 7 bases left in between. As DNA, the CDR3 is TGTGCCAGCAGTTTGGGGTACAACACTGAAGCTTTCTTT. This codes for CASSLGYNTEAFF.

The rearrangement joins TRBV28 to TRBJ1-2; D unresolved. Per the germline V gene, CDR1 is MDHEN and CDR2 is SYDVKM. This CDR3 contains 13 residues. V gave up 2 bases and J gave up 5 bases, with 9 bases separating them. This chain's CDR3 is CASSLIGNYGYTF. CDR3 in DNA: TGTGCCAGCAGTTTAATCGGGAATTATGGCTACACCTTC.

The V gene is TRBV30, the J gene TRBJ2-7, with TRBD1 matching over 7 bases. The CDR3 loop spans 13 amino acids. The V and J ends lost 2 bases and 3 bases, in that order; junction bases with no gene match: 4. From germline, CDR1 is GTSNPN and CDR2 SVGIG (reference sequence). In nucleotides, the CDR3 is TGTGCCTGGAGTCTGGCAGGGGGCTACGAGCAGTACTTC. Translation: CAWSLAGGYEQYF. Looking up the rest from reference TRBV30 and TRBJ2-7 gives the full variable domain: SQTIHQWPATLVQPVGSPLSLECTVEGTSNPNLYWYRQAAGRGLQLLFYSVGIGQISSEVPQNLSASRPQDRQFILSSKKLLLSDSGFYLCAWSLAGGYEQYFGPGTRLTVT.